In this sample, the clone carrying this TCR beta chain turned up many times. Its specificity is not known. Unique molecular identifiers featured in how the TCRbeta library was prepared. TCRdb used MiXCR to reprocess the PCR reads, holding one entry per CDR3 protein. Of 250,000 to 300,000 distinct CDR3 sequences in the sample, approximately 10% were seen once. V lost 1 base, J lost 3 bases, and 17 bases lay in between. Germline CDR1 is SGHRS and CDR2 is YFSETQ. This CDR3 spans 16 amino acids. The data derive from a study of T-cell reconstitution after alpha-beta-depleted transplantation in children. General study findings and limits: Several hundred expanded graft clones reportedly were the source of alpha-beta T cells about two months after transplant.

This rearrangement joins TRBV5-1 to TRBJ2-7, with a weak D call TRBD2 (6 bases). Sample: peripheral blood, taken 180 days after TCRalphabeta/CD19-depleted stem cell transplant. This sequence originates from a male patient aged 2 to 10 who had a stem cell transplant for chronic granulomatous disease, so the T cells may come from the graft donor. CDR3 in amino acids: CASSLWLNEEGYEQYF. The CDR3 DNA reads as TGCGCCAGCAGCTTGTGGCTTAACGAGGAGGGCTACGAGCAGTACTTC. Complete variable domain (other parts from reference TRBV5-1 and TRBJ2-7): KAGVTQTPRYLIKTRGQQVTLSCSPISGHRSVSWYQQTPGQGLQFLFEYFSETQRNKGNFPGRFSGRQFSNSRSEMNVSTLELGDSALYLCASSLWLNEEGYEQYFGPGTRLTVT.